This note documents a single T cell receptor (beta chain) sequence. The study enrolled patients aged 18 to 65 with newly diagnosed hyperthyroidism of under 2 months' duration. Diagnosis rested on symptoms, serum thyroxine and TRAb, thyroid ultrasound, and orbital computed tomography. The data derive from a study of T cells in Graves' hyperthyroidism and ophthalmopathy. Researchers amplified the TCR beta CDR3 regions from RNA transcripts. TCR CDR3 underwent first-round RT-PCR with the HTBI primer set. TCRdb independently ran MiXCR on the multiplex PCR reads; one entry per CDR3 protein. The sample has 700,000 to 850,000 distinct CDR3 sequences; roughly a third are singletons. Germline CDR1 reads DFQATT; CDR2 reads SNEGSKA (reference sequence). This CDR3 is 21 amino acids long. Trimming at V came to 3 bases and at J to 2 bases, leaving 25 bases not matched to a gene.

The TCR sequence derives from a woman aged 40 to 50 with Graves' hyperthyroidism. Material for sequencing was blood. The genes are TRBV20-1 and TRBJ1-2; 9 positions match TRBD1. The CDR3 sequence is CSARLQGAPSSNRLSNYGYTF. The DNA of the CDR3 is TGCAGTGCTAGGTTACAGGGGGCGCCTTCCAGCAATCGCCTGAGCAACTATGGCTACACCTTC.